Listed below are T cell receptor beta chains from one sample, sequenced in a study of T cell responses to AZD1222 COVID-19 vaccine. TCRdb keeps only in-frame clones here, not all; method: immunoSEQ multiplex PCR. The table records roughly 120,000 clones, around 90% of them present only once. Material: peripheral blood, obtained on day 0 of MenACWY control vaccination. The receptor source for this set is an adult in good health. Each CDR3 is given with its conserved first and last residue. D genes are given only for firm matches. Some rows have no size entry. The others give once, few or many, or a class for an expanded clone.

TRBV5-4	NA	TRBJ2-1	NA	CASSWGADNEQFF	TGTGCCAGCAGCTGGGGGGCAGACAATGAGCAGTTCTTC
TRBV6-5	NA	TRBJ1-2	NA	CASSTQVASNYGYTF	TGTGCCAGCAGTACCCAAGTGGCAAGTAACTATGGCTACACCTTC
TRBV28	TRBD2	TRBJ2-1	once	CASSSPSGRTYNEQFF	TGTGCCAGCAGTTCCCCGAGCGGGAGGACCTACAATGAGCAGTTCTTC
TRBV9	TRBD1	TRBJ1-2	NA	CASSATDRGGYGYTF	TGTGCCAGCAGCGCGACCGACAGGGGGGGATATGGCTACACCTTC
TRBV6-6	TRBD1	TRBJ1-4	NA	CASSYLQGAYGEKLFF	TGTGCCAGCAGTTACTTACAGGGGGCATATGGTGAAAAACTGTTTTTT
TRBV6-5	NA	TRBJ1-2	NA	CASSYSRQGDGYTF	TGTGCCAGCAGTTACTCGAGGCAGGGAGATGGCTACACCTTC
TRBV19	NA	TRBJ1-1	NA	CASTDTRGGTEAFF	TGTGCCAGTACGGACACGCGCGGGGGCACTGAAGCTTTCTTT
TRBV2	NA	TRBJ2-7	NA	CASSPGVPRFYEQYF	TGTGCCAGTAGCCCAGGGGTCCCTCGGTTCTACGAGCAGTACTTC
TRBV3-1/TRBV3-2	NA	TRBJ1-1	NA	CASSRGNTEAFF	TGTGCCAGCAGCCGAGGGAACACTGAAGCTTTCTTT
TRBV28	TRBD1	TRBJ2-7	NA	CASRTGTGAYEQYF	TGTGCCAGCAGGACCGGGACAGGGGCCTACGAGCAGTACTTC
TRBV27	TRBD2	TRBJ2-1	NA	CASSDDSGLGLAGAQAHNEQFF	TGTGCCAGCAGCGATGACAGCGGCTTGGGACTAGCGGGAGCACAGGCCCACAATGAGCAGTTCTTC
TRBV6-1	NA	TRBJ1-2	NA	CASSETRQAQYGYTF	TGTGCCAGCAGTGAAACGCGCCAGGCCCAGTATGGCTACACCTTC
TRBV7-7	NA	TRBJ1-5	few	CASSSGVGQPQHF	TGTGCTAGCAGCTCGGGAGTGGGACAGCCCCAGCATTTT
TRBV5-1	NA	TRBJ1-3	NA	CASSPKGDANTIYF	TGCGCCAGCAGCCCCAAGGGGGACGCAAACACCATATATTTT
TRBV5-4	NA	TRBJ2-5	NA	CASQGSGLIQETQYF	TGTGCCAGCCAAGGGTCGGGACTGATCCAAGAGACCCAGTACTTC
TRBV6-5	NA	TRBJ1-2	NA	CASSPPAAANYGYTF	TGTGCCAGCAGCCCACCGGCAGCAGCTAACTATGGCTACACCTTC
TRBV20-1	NA	TRBJ1-1	NA	CSASLNTEAFF	TGCAGTGCATCCTTGAACACTGAAGCTTTCTTT
TRBV7-2	NA	TRBJ1-3	NA	CASSLGPSGNTIYF	TGTGCCAGCAGCCTGGGACCCTCTGGAAACACCATATATTTT
TRBV30	NA	TRBJ1-3	NA	CAWIGLGNTIYF	TGTGCCTGGATTGGTCTCGGAAACACCATATATTTT
TRBV5-1	TRBD1	TRBJ2-1	NA	CASSMGTGGNEQFF	TGCGCCAGCAGCATGGGGACAGGGGGCAATGAGCAGTTCTTC
TRBV28	TRBD1	TRBJ2-7	NA	CASSLGQVRDVLYF	TGTGCCAGCAGTCTCGGACAGGTCCGGGATGTTTTGTACTTC
TRBV7-3	NA	TRBJ2-2	NA	CASSLTGNTGELFF	TGTGCCAGCAGCTTGACAGGGAACACCGGGGAGCTGTTTTTT
TRBV9	NA	TRBJ2-7	NA	CASNKKTGTNEQYF	TGTGCCAGCAATAAAAAAACAGGGACAAACGAGCAGTACTTC
TRBV5-1	NA	TRBJ2-4	NA	CASSLGEAKNIQYF	TGCGCCAGCAGCTTGGGCGAAGCCAAAAACATTCAGTACTTC
TRBV5-1	NA	TRBJ1-2	NA	CASSLGDTGKGGYTF	TGCGCCAGCAGCTTGGGGGACACCGGTAAGGGAGGCTACACCTTC
TRBV10-3	NA	TRBJ2-3	NA	CAISGEGGRDTQYF	TGTGCCATCAGTGGGGAAGGTGGGAGAGATACGCAGTATTTT
TRBV27	NA	TRBJ2-7	once	CASSPTNYEQYF	TGTGCCAGCAGTCCGACGAACTACGAGCAGTACTTC
TRBV4-1	TRBD1	TRBJ2-5	NA	CASSHRRQGQKETQYF	TGCGCCAGCAGCCACCGTAGACAGGGACAAAAAGAGACCCAGTACTTC
TRBV28	NA	TRBJ2-7	NA	CASRPNRGGSEQYF	TGTGCCAGCAGGCCGAATAGGGGGGGGAGCGAGCAGTACTTC
TRBV4-1	TRBD1	TRBJ2-7	NA	CASSSRDRGYEEQYF	TGCGCCAGCAGCAGCCGGGACAGGGGATACGAGGAGCAGTACTTC
TRBV23-1	TRBD2	TRBJ2-3	few	CASITSGRPSTSTDTQYF	TGCGCCAGCATAACTAGCGGGAGGCCCTCTACTAGCACAGATACGCAGTATTTT
TRBV5-1	NA	TRBJ2-7	NA	CASTLKGTYEQYF	TGCGCCAGCACCCTCAAAGGAACCTACGAGCAGTACTTC
TRBV2	NA	TRBJ2-2	NA	CASSETGGHNTGELFF	TGTGCCAGCAGTGAAACGGGGGGCCACAACACCGGGGAGCTGTTTTTT
TRBV10-3	NA	TRBJ1-6	NA	CAIARDPQNSPLHF	TGTGCCATTGCCCGGGACCCACAGAACTCACCCCTCCACTTT
TRBV28	NA	TRBJ1-4	NA	CASSTRDRGEKLFF	TGTGCCAGCAGTACTCGGGACCGGGGTGAAAAACTGTTTTTT
TRBV6-5	NA	TRBJ2-7	NA	CASGRLSGAYEQYF	TGTGCCAGCGGTCGCCTTAGCGGCGCCTACGAGCAGTACTTC
TRBV28	NA	TRBJ2-7	NA	CASRATLYEQYF	TGTGCCAGCAGGGCCACGCTCTACGAGCAGTACTTC
TRBV6-5	NA	TRBJ2-1	NA	CASSTDRSSYNEQFF	TGTGCCAGCAGCACCGACAGGAGCTCCTACAATGAGCAGTTCTTC
TRBV7-3	TRBD2	TRBJ2-1	NA	CASSSGPSSYNEQFF	TGTGCCAGCAGTAGCGGGCCTAGCTCCTACAATGAGCAGTTCTTC
TRBV2	NA	TRBJ1-6	NA	CASSEALTAGDSPLHF	TGTGCCAGCAGTGAAGCGCTTACAGCGGGGGACTCACCCCTCCACTTT